The T cell receptor (beta chain) under discussion was sequenced for a study of cytomegalovirus exposure and HLA in healthy donors. Remarks on this clone: Its cognate antigen is unknown.

Study-wide results and caveats: Specificity of three CMV-associated chains for CMV antigens was verified in vitro. Later work associated roughly 17,000 TCR beta sequences with HLA alleles at 0.05 false discovery rate.

The PCR contained 60 Vbeta and 13 Jbeta primers. Clones were read by immunoSEQ multiplex PCR, and TCRdb kept only the in-frame ones, dropping some. The sample holds approximately 130,000 clones, roughly 82% seen once. Germline V gives CDR1 SGHDT, CDR2 YYEEEE. V trimming: 4 bases; J trimming: 4 bases; junction bases outside the gene matches: 8. The CDR3 loop spans 17 amino acids. The material sequenced was PBMCs. The TCR was taken from a woman between 18 and 29 years old in good health and CMV-seronegative. The chain has TRBV5-6 and TRBJ2-5, with 15 positions matching TRBD2. The CDR3 here is CASSPALGLAGGETQYF. In DNA form, the CDR3 reads TGTGCCAGCAGCCCGGCCCTGGGACTAGCGGGGGGAGAGACCCAGTACTTC.